Listed here are 14 T cell receptor beta chains from one sample, sequenced in a study of blood T cells in healthy people across ages (dated by TCRdb to between 2014 and 2017). The library came from 5' RACE. The sequencer listed for this sample is Illumina HiSeq 2500. A second roughly 7 to 11 cycle PCR used a sample-barcoded 5' primer and a J-beta primer mix. TCRdb reworked the public reads: Q25 trimming with fastp, MiXCR clone assembly, productive beta chains retained. All rows with the same CDR3 protein become a single entry with the most common DNA and genes. The sample table shows approximately 690,000 distinct CDR3 sequences, and less than 45% are seen once. Of the sample, around 32% falls within the top ten clones. Sequenced sample: blood. Receptor source: an elderly man in good health.

The chain employs TRBV12-3 or TRBV12-4 and TRBJ2-1; 10 bases line up with TRBD2. V shed 6 bases, J shed 5 bases, and the junction held 7 bases outside the gene matches. The CDR3 consists of 15 residues. CDR3 amino acids: CASRTGTSANNEQFF. The CDR3 region has the DNA TGTGCCAGCAGAACCGGGACTAGCGCCAACAATGAGCAGTTCTTC.

Worth noting for this clonotype: A much larger clone is a single base away; this may be a read error. The rearrangement links TRBV20-1 to TRBJ1-5; D gene uncertain. The CDR3 runs to 14 residues. Germline V CDR1 and CDR2: DFQATT, SNEGSKA (reference sequence). The CDR3: CSARDRAGNRPQHF. The CDR3 bases are TGCAGTGCTAGAGATCGAGCGGGAAATCGGCCCCAGCATTTT.

This sequence joins TRBV5-1 and TRBJ2-3; possibly TRBD2 for D (6 bases). This CDR3 spans 15 amino acids. Deletions cut 7 bases from V and 8 bases from J, with 23 bases between. Per the germline V gene, CDR1 is SGHRS and CDR2 is YFSETQ. The CDR3 protein is CASLRDLAIGGTQYF. In DNA, the CDR3 is TGCGCCAGCTTACGAGACTTGGCGATCGGGGGTACGCAGTATTTT.

Only a few counts were recorded for this clonotype. V and J are TRBV20-1 and TRBJ2-3; TRBD2 matches at 8 bases. Germline V CDR1 and CDR2: DFQATT, SNEGSKA (reference sequence). The CDR3 spans 15 residues. The junction had 4 bases not matched to a gene; V was cut back by 0 bases and J by 2 bases. CDR3: CSARDRGGDTDTQYF. DNA of the CDR3: TGCAGTGCTAGAGATCGGGGGGGCGACACAGATACGCAGTATTTT.

At least ten counts were recorded for this clonotype. The chain joins TRBV3-1 to TRBJ1-1; D call uncertain. The CDR3 is 14 residues long. Per germline, CDR1 LGHDT and CDR2 YNNKEL (reference sequence). The ends were cut back, 5 bases at V and 6 bases at J, with 16 bases in the middle. The CDR3: CASSSRRDGAEAFF. The CDR3 nucleotides are TGTGCCAGCAGCTCCCGGCGGGATGGCGCTGAAGCTTTCTTT.

In its sample, this clonotype was seen many times. This rearrangement joins TRBV29-1 to TRBJ1-2; 10 bases agree with TRBD1. V lost 7 bases and J lost 8; bases outside the gene matches: 10. The CDR3 totals 13 residues. The germline gives CDR1 SQVTM, CDR2 ANQGSEA. CDR3 sequence: CSGGDRGREGYTF. Written as DNA, the CDR3 is TGCAGCGGTGGGGACAGGGGCAGAGAGGGCTACACCTTC.

About this clonotype itself: This may arise from a read error, as a much more abundant clone is one base away. The chain's CDR3 is CASSKQEIQYF. The CDR3, as DNA: TGTGCCAGCAGTAAACAGGAGATCCAGTACTTC. The chain couples TRBV6-2 or TRBV6-3 to TRBJ2-7; weak D call: TRBD1 (5 bases). CDR1 and CDR2 (germline): MNHEY, SVGEGT. Trimming left V 5 bases short and J 10 bases short, with 12 bases between. The CDR3 is 11 amino acids.

The gene calls are TRBV6-1 and TRBJ2-7, with 13 bases aligning to TRBD2. Germline values: CDR1 MNHNS, CDR2 SASEGT. This CDR3 is 16 amino acids long. Trimming cost V 4 bases and J 7 bases; bases outside gene matches: 10. In DNA, the CDR3 is TGTGCCAGCAGTGCACTAAGGACTAGCGGGAGTGGGGAGCAGTACTTC. Its translation is CASSALRTSGSGEQYF.

In this sample, this clonotype turned up a few times. The CDR3 coding sequence is TGCGCCAGCAGCCAGGATACAGCGCGCGAGCAGTACTTC. Residues: CASSQDTAREQYF. The gene calls are TRBV4-3 and TRBJ2-7; the D is unclear. The CDR3 covers 13 residues. Trimming shortened V by 3 bases and J by 6 bases, and 12 bases separated the two germline ends. Germline-derived CDR1 and CDR2 are LGHNA and YSLEER.

The V and J genes are TRBV6-2 or TRBV6-3 and TRBJ2-3; 7 bases fit TRBD1. V dropped 0 bases and J dropped 2; count of bases not matched to a gene: 2. Germline CDR1 is MNHEY and CDR2 is SVGEGT. The CDR3 totals 15 residues. The CDR3 loop is CASSYSGTDTDTQYF. The CDR3 DNA follows: TGTGCCAGCAGTTACTCCGGGACAGACACAGATACGCAGTATTTT.

CDR3 amino acids: CASSSQGYYGYTF. CDR3 DNA sequence: TGTGCCAGCAGCTCTCAGGGTTACTATGGCTACACCTTC. The chain is built from TRBV7-2 and TRBJ1-2; TRBD1 is a possible D gene (5 bases). The CDR3 runs 13 residues. Germline V gives CDR1 SGHTA, CDR2 FQGNSA. Trimming took 4 bases from V and 3 from J, leaving 9 bases between them.

This clonotype was observed a handful of times. The rearrangement joins TRBV25-1 to TRBJ1-2; 8 bases agree with TRBD1. Germline V gene data show CDR1 as MGHDK and CDR2 as SYGVNS. The CDR3 length is 17 residues. Trimming removed 5 bases from V and 5 bases from J; junction bases left unmatched: 16. CDR3 sequence: CASSPTGQERRVYGYTF. The CDR3 DNA sequence: TGTGCCAGCAGTCCAACGGGACAGGAAAGGAGAGTTTATGGCTACACCTTC.

This clonotype appeared a few times. This chain uses TRBV7-2 with TRBJ2-6; D is unclear. Germline lookup yields CDR1 SGHTA and CDR2 FQGNSA. V was clipped by 1 base and J by 4 bases, with 8 bases between them. The CDR3 loop spans 15 amino acids. CDR3 in DNA: TGTGCCAGCAGCTTAGTGTCCGCCGGGGCCAACGTCCTGACTTTC. Amino acids: CASSLVSAGANVLTF.

The table lists this clonotype with a few counts. The genes are TRBV6-1 and TRBJ2-5; 9 bases match TRBD1. The last part of the DNA fits TRBJ2-7 better; the J call may be wrong. Germline V gene sequence: CDR1 MNHNS, CDR2 SASEGT. This CDR3 is 14 amino acids long. The CDR3 DNA is TGTGCCAGCAGATCGGGACAGGGCATCTACGAGCAGTACTTC. Protein: CASRSGQGIYEQYF.